The following is a T cell receptor beta chain sequence with its context. The antigen remains unidentified. Trimming cost V 1 base and J 4 bases; bases outside gene matches: 9. Germline-derived CDR1 and CDR2 are SQVTM and ANQGSEA. The CDR3 spans 16 residues. This entry belongs to a study of somatic mutations in cytotoxic T cells in rheumatoid arthritis. Across the whole study: Among the T-cell populations stained with V beta antibodies, some were separated by flow sorting at nearly 100% purity, including V beta1+ cells whose TCRB was sequenced. Study results and caveats: The antigen targets of the expanded CD8+ clones lacked identification. Per patient, the largest CD8+ clone was found to exceed 20% of CD8+ cells in about an eighth of the roughly 60 cases.

TCRdb's table, derived via immunoSEQ multiplex PCR, lists solely in-frame clones and lacks some. The sample shows tens of thousands of clones, around 87% of them seen only once. This sequence was found in an adult with rheumatoid arthritis. The J gene is TRBJ2-3, the V gene TRBV29-1; 9 nucleotides line up with TRBD2. Sequencing was performed on CD8+ T cells sorted from blood. CDR3 in DNA: TGCAGCGTTGAAGGGTCGGCTAGCGGGAAGTCAGATACGCAGTATTTT. Its protein product is CSVEGSASGKSDTQYF.